These 8 T cell receptor beta chains were all obtained from the same sample, sequenced in a study of vaccination effects on CD4 cells after COVID-19. Clones were read by immunoSEQ multiplex PCR, and TCRdb kept only the in-frame ones, dropping some. The sample shows some 30,000 clones, 83% of them seen only once. ViraFEST used viral peptide pools to expand antigen-specific CD4+ T cells before sequencing. Between days 9 and 11 of culture, CD4+ T cells were separated out. Participants received two doses of either the BNT162b2 or mRNA-1273 vaccine. What these receptors recognize is not known. Sequencing used CD4+ T cells from PBMCs cultured with HCoV-NL63 spike peptides, obtained after COVID-19 vaccination. The receptors originated from a human donor who received a COVID-19 vaccine. Some clones in this sample may be carry-over from other donors' samples.

The chain combines TRBV9 with TRBJ1-1; D is possibly TRBD1 (6 bases). Germline V lookup: CDR1 SGDLS, CDR2 YYNGEE. The CDR3 loop spans 14 amino acids. Between the trimmed V and J ends, which lost 0 bases and 3 bases, there was a span of 9 bases. CDR3 region: CASSVAHRDTEAFF. In DNA, the CDR3 is TGTGCCAGCAGCGTAGCTCACAGGGACACTGAAGCTTTCTTT.

This chain connects TRBV24-1 to TRBJ2-2, with TRBD2 identical over 10 bases. Germline trimming cut 4 bases from V and 1 base from J; bases unmatched to any gene: 8. CDR1 is KGHDR and CDR2 is SFDVKD in the germline V gene. The CDR3 extends over 18 amino acids. CDR3 DNA sequence: TGTGCCACCAGTGAACCCCCTCTAGCGGGGGTGAACACCGGGGAGCTGTTTTTT. This sequence encodes CATSEPPLAGVNTGELFF.

The CDR3, as DNA: TGTGCCAGCAGCCTACCAACCGGGACAGGGAGAACGCATGAGCAGTTCTTC. Translated: CASSLPTGTGRTHEQFF. The rearrangement joins TRBV4-2 to TRBJ2-1; TRBD1 matches at 9 bases. Trimming removed 4 bases from V and 8 bases from J; junction bases left unmatched: 15. This CDR3 contains 17 residues. The V gene's germline CDR1 is LGHNA and CDR2 YNFKEQ.

The chain has TRBV6-5 and TRBJ2-3; 9 bases are shared with TRBD2. V lost 2 bases and J lost 5; bases outside the gene matches: 5. Germline-derived CDR1 and CDR2 are MNHEY and SVGAGI. The CDR3 contains 15 residues. In nucleotides, the CDR3 is TGTGCCAGCAGTTACGATAGCGGGGGCGGAGATACGCAGTATTTT. It is translated as CASSYDSGGGDTQYF.

The CDR3, as DNA: TGTGCCAGCAGAAGACCGGGACTAGACTACAATGAGCAGTTCTTC. As protein: CASRRPGLDYNEQFF. V is TRBV27 and J is TRBJ2-1, with 8 positions matching TRBD2. The CDR3 has 15 amino acids. The J segment lost 3 bases and the V segment lost 6 bases, leaving 7 bases of the junction unmatched. Germline CDR1 MNHEY, CDR2 SMNVEV (reference sequence).

The gene calls are TRBV5-4 and TRBJ2-5; the D gene is possibly TRBD2 (5 bases). Germline V gene data show CDR1 as SGHNT and CDR2 as YYREEE (reference sequence). The CDR3 is 14 residues long. V lost 0 bases and J 4 bases, leaving 10 bases between the germline ends. The CDR3, as DNA: TGTGCCAGCAGCTTGGCTGGTGGGAGAGAGACCCAGTACTTC. It codes for CASSLAGGRETQYF. The full variable domain, with the rest looked up from reference TRBV5-4 and TRBJ2-5, is ETGVTQSPTHLIKTRGQQVTLRCSSQSGHNTVSWYQQALGQGPQFIFQYYREEENGRGNFPPRFSGLQFPNYSSELNVNALELDDSALYLCASSLAGGRETQYFGPGTRLLVL.

This chain links TRBV7-8 with TRBJ1-4; weak D call: TRBD1 (6 bases). Germline V gene data show CDR1 as SGHVS and CDR2 as FQNEAQ. The CDR3 extends over 15 amino acids. Trimming removed 2 bases at V and 3 bases at J, with 10 bases between. The CDR3 region has the DNA TGTGCCAGCAGCTTAATAGGACAGTCTAATGAAAAACTGTTTTTT. It codes for CASSLIGQSNEKLFF. Combining the CDR3 with reference TRBV7-8 and TRBJ1-4 gives the whole variable domain GAGVSQSPRYKVAKRGQDVALRCDPISGHVSLFWYQQALGQGPEFLTYFQNEAQLDKSGLPSDRFFAERPEGSVSTLKIQRTQQEDSAVYLCASSLIGQSNEKLFFGSGTQLSVL.

The chain links TRBV6-6 to TRBJ1-4; the D is unclear. This CDR3 contains 15 residues. V was clipped by 5 bases and J by 7 bases, with 17 bases between them. Germline CDR1 MNHNY, CDR2 SVGAGI (reference sequence). The CDR3 DNA is TGTGCCAGCAGTCCGGAGCTTGGGCATGGTGAAAAACTGTTTTTT. It specifies CASSPELGHGEKLFF.